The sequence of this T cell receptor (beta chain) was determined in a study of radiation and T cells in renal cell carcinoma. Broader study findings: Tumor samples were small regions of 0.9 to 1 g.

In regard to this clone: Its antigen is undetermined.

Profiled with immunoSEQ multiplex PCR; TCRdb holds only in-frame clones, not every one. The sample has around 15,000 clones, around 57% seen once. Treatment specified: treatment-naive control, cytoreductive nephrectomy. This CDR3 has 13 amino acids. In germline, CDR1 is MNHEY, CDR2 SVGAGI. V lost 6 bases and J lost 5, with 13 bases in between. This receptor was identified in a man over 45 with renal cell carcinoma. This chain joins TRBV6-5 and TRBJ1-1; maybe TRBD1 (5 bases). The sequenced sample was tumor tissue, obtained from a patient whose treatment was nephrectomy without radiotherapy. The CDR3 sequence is CASRWGGGTEAFF. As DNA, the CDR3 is TGTGCCAGCAGGTGGGGTGGGGGGACTGAAGCTTTCTTT.